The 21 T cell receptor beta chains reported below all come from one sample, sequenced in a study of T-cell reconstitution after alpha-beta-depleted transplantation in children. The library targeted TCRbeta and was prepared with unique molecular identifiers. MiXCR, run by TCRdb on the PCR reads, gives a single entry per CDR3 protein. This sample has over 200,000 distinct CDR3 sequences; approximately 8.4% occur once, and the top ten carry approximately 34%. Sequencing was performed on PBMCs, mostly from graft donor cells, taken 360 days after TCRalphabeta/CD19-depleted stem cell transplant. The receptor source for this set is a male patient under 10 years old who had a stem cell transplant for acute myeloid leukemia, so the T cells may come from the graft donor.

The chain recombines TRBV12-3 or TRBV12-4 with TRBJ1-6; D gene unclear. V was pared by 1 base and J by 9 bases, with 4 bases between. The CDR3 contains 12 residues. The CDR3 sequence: CASSLVPSPLHF. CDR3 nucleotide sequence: TGTGCCAGCAGTTTAGTCCCTTCACCCCTCCACTTT.

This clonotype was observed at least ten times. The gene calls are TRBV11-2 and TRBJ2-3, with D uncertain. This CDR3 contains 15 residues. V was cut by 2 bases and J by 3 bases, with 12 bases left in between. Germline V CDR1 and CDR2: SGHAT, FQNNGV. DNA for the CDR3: TGTGCCAGCAGCTTACGCCCAGAAAAGACAGATACGCAGTATTTT. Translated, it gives CASSLRPEKTDTQYF.

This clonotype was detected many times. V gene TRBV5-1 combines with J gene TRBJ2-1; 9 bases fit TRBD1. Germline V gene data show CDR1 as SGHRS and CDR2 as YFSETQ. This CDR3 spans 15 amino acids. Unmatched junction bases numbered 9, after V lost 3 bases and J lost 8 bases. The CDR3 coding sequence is TGCGCCAGCAGCTGGCGGGACAGGGATATCGATGAGCAGTTCTTC. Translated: CASSWRDRDIDEQFF.

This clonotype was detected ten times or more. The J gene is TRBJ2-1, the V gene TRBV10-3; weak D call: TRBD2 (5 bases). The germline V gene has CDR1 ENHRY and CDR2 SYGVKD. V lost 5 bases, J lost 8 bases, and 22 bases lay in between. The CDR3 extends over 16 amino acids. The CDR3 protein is CAISPIGSGWNHEQFF. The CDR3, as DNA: TGTGCCATCAGTCCGATTGGGAGCGGATGGAACCATGAGCAGTTCTTC.

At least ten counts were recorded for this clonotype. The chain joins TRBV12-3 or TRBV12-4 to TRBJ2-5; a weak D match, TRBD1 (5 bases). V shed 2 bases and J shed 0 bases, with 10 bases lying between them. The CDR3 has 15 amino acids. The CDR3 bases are TGTGCCAGCAGTTTACAGGGATCCTACCAAGAGACCCAGTACTTC. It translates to CASSLQGSYQETQYF.

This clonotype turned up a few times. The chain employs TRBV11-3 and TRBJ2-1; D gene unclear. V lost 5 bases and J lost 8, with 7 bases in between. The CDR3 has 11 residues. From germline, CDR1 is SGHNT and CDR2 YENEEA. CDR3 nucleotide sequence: TGTGCCAGCAGCCGTGGGGATGAGCAGTTCTTC. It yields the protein CASSRGDEQFF.

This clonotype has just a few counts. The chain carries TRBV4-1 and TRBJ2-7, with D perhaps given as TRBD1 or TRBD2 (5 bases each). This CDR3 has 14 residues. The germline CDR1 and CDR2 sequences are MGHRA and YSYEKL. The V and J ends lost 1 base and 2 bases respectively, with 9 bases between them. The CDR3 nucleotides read TGCGCCAGCAGCCAAGTCTTGGGGGCCTACGAGCAGTACGTC. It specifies CASSQVLGAYEQYV.

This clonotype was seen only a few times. The CDR3 region is CSAQGLAAYEQFF. CDR3 DNA: TGCAGTGCTCAGGGACTAGCGGCGTATGAGCAGTTCTTC. This chain uses TRBV20-1 with TRBJ2-1, with 11 bases aligning to TRBD2. Germline V gives CDR1 DFQATT, CDR2 SNEGSKA (reference sequence). The CDR3 has 13 residues. Trimming at V came to 5 bases and at J to 8 bases, leaving 5 bases not matched to a gene.

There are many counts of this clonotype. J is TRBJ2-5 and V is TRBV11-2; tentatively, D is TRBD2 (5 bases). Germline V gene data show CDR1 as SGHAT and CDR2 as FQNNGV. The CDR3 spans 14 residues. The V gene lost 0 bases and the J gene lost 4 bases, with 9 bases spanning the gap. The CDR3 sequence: CASSLDGLVETQYF. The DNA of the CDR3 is TGTGCCAGCAGCTTAGACGGACTGGTAGAGACCCAGTACTTC.

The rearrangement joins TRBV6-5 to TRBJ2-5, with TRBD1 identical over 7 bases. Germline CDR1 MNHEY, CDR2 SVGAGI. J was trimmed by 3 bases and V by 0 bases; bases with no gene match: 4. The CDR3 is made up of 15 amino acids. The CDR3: CASSYSGTEKETQYF. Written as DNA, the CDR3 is TGTGCCAGCAGTTACTCTGGGACAGAGAAAGAGACCCAGTACTTC.

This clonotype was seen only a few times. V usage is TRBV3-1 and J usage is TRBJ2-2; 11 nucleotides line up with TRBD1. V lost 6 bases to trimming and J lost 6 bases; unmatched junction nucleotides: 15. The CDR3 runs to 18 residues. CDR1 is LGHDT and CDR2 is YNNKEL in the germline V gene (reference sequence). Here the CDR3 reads CASSFQIRGQGVSGELFF. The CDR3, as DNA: TGTGCCAGCAGTTTCCAAATCCGGGGACAGGGGGTGTCCGGGGAGCTGTTTTTT.

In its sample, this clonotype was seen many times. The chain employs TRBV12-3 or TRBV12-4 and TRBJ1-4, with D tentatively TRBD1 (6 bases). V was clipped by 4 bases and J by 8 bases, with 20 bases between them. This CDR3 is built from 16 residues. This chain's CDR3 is CASSSASGTRLEKLFF. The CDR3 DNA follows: TGTGCCAGCAGTTCAGCCTCCGGGACACGGCTCGAAAAACTGTTTTTT.

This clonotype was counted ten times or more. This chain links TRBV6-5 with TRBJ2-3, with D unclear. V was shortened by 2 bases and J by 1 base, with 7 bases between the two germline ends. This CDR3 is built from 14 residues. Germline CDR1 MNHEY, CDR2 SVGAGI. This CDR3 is CASSYDWGTDTQYF. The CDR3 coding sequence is TGTGCCAGCAGTTACGACTGGGGCACAGATACGCAGTATTTT.

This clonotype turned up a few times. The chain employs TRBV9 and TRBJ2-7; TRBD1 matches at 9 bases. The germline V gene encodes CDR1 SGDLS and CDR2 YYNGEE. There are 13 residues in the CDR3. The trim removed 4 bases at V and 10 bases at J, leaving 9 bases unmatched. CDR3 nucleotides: TGTGCCAGCAGCACCGGGACAGGGAGTTTTCAGTACTTC. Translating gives CASSTGTGSFQYF.

The DNA of the CDR3 is TGCAGCGTTGGACAGAGACCTAGCACAGATACGCAGTATTTT. Protein: CSVGQRPSTDTQYF. The V gene is TRBV29-1, the J gene TRBJ2-3; weak D call: TRBD1 (5 bases). Germline V gene data show CDR1 as SQVTM and CDR2 as ANQGSEA. Trimming removed 4 bases at V and 0 bases at J, with 11 bases between. The CDR3 runs to 14 residues.

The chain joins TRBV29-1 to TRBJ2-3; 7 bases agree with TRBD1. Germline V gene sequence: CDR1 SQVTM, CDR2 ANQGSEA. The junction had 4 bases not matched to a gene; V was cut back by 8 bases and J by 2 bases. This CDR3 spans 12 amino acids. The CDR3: CSTDRATDTQYF. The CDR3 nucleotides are TGCAGCACCGACAGGGCCACAGATACGCAGTATTTT.

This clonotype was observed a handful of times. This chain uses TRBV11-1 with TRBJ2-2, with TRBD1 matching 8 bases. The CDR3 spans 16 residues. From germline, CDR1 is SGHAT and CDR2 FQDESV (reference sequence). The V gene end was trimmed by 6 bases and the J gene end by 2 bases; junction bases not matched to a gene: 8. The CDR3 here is CASRNGQGLNTGELFF. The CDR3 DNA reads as TGTGCCAGCAGAAATGGACAGGGCTTAAACACCGGGGAGCTGTTTTTT. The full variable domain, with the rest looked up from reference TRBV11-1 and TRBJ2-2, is EAEVAQSPRYKITEKSQAVAFWCDPISGHATLYWYRQILGQGPELLVQFQDESVVDDSQLPKDRFSAERLKGVDSTLKIQPAELGDSAMYLCASRNGQGLNTGELFFGEGSRLTVL.

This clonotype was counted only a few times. CDR3 sequence (DNA): TGTGCCATCAGTGAAGGAAGGGGACCCTACGAGCAGTACGTC. Its translation: CAISEGRGPYEQYV. The chain employs TRBV10-3 and TRBJ2-7; TRBD1 or TRBD2 may be the D gene (5 bases each). Trimming removed 3 bases at V and 2 bases at J, with 11 bases between. Germline V gene lookup returns CDR1 ENHRY and CDR2 SYGVKD. This CDR3 has 14 amino acids.

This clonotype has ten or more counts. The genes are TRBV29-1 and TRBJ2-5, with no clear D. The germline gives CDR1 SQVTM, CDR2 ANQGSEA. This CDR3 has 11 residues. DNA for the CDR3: TGCAGTGTAGGCGGACAAGAGACCCAGTACTTC. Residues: CSVGGQETQYF.

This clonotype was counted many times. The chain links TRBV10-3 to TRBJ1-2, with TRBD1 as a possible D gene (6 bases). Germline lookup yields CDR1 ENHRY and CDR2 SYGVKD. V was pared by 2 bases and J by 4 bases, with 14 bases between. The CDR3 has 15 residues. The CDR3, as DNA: TGTGCCATCAGTGAGCCTAATACAGGGCTCTATGGCTACACCTTC. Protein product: CAISEPNTGLYGYTF.

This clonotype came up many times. CDR3 in amino acids: CASSLVLAGDYNEQFF. CDR3 coding DNA: TGCGCCAGCAGCTTGGTGCTAGCGGGGGACTACAATGAGCAGTTCTTC. The genes are TRBV5-1 and TRBJ2-1; 10 bases are shared with TRBD2. The CDR3 consists of 16 residues. The V and J ends lost 0 bases and 3 bases, in that order; junction bases with no gene match: 3. The V gene's germline CDR1 is SGHRS and CDR2 YFSETQ.